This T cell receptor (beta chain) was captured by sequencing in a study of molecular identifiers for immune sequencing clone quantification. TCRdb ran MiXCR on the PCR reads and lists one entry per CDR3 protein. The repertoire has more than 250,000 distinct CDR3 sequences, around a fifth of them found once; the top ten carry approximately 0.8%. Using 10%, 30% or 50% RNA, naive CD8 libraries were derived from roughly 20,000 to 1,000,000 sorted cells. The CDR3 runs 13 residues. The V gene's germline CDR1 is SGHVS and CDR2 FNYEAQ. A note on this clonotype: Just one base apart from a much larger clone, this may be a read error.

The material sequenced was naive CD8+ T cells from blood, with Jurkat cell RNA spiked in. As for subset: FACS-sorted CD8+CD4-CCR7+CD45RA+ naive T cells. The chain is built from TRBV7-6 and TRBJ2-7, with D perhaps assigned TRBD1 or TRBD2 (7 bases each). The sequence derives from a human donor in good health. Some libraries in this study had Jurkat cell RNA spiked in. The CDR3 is CASSAPGGDEQCF. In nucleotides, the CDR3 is TGTGCCAGCAGCGCACCAGGGGGGGATGAGCAGTGCTTC. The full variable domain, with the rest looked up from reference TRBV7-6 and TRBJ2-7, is GAGVSQSPRYKVTKRGQDVALRCDPISGHVSLYWYRQALGQGPEFLTYFNYEAQQDKSGLPNDRFSAERPEGSISTLTIQRTEQRDSAMYRCASSAPGGDEQCFGPGTRLTVT.